This TCR beta chain was retrieved from a study of Ad26.COV2.S vaccination and SARS-CoV-2 variants. On the study more broadly: The vaccine Ad26.COV2.S was put into the muscle once, or twice with 56 days between.

Germline V gene sequence: CDR1 SGDLS, CDR2 YYNGEE. V lost 4 bases, J lost 8 bases, and 9 bases lay in between. This CDR3 has 12 amino acids. Profiled with immunoSEQ multiplex PCR; TCRdb holds only in-frame clones, not every one. The repertoire holds 350,000 to 450,000 clones, roughly 80% seen once, with around 7.4% in the top ten. Described treatment: over 15 received Ad26.COV2.S at low or high dose, single or two shots; five or six received placebo; per-sample allocation not given. All samples were drawn on day 63, counting from the first vaccine or placebo injection. This receptor was identified in a person aged 18 to 59 who received the Ad26.COV2.S COVID-19 vaccine or a placebo. The input for sequencing was peripheral blood, taken in a trial of Ad26.COV2.S vaccine versus placebo. The rearrangement links TRBV9 to TRBJ2-2; D gene uncertain. In DNA form, the CDR3 reads TGTGCCAGCAGCCGAGTTGTGGGGGAGCTGTTTTTT. It codes for CASSRVVGELFF.